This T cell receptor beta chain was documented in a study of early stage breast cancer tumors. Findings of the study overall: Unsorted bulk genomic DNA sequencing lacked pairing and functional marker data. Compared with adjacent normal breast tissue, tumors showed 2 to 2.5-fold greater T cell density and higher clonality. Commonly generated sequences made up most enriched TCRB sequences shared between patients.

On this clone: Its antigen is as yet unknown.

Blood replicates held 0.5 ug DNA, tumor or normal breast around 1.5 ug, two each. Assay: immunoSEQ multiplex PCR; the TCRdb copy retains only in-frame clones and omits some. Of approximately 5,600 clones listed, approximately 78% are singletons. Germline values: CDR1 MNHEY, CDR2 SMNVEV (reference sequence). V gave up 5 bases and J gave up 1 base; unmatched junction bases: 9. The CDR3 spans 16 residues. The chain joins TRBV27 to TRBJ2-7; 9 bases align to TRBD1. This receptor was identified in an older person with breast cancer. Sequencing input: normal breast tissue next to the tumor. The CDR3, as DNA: TGTGCCAGCAGTCAACCAGCCGGGACAGGGTCCTACGAGCAGTACTTC. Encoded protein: CASSQPAGTGSYEQYF.